What follows describes a single T cell receptor beta chain. The data stem from a study of blood T cell repertoires in COVID-19. Study context: Donors in the United States, Italy and Spain gave samples during acute or convalescent COVID-19. PBMCs, B-cell-depleted T cells, or T cells were the source of the cDNA or gDNA that made up the material.

Per the authors' pipeline: Amplification from reference gene primers served as the basis for estimated nucleated cell counts. Only in-frame clones appear in the TCRdb table, and some are missing; sequencing was by immunoSEQ multiplex PCR. V and J calls and clone size are as listed in that table; D and trimming were resolved from the DNA. The sample contains approximately 150,000 clones, over 75% of which appear only once. The CDR3 sequence is 15 residues long. J was trimmed by 3 bases and V by 3 bases; bases with no gene match: 5. Germline CDR1 is SGHAT and CDR2 is FQNNGV. The clonotype was recovered from a man between 65 and 85 years old with active COVID-19. The chain couples TRBV11-2 to TRBJ2-3, with 8 nucleotides matching TRBD1. The specimen was peripheral blood. The CDR3 bases are TGTGCCAGCAGCTTCAACAGGGGGACTACAGATACGCAGTATTTT. Its protein product is CASSFNRGTTDTQYF.